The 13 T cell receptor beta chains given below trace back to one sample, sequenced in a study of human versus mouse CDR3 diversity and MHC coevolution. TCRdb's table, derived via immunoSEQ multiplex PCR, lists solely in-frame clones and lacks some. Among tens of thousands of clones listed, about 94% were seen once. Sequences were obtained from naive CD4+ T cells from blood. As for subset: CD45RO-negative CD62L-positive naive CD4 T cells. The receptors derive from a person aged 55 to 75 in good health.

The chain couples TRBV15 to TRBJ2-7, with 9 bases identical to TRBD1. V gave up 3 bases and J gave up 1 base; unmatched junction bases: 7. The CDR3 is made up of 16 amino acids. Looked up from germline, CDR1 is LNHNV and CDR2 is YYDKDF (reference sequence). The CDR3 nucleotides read TGTGCCACCAGCAGGGATAGACAGGGGGGTTCCTACGAGCAGTACTTC. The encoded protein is CATSRDRQGGSYEQYF.

Written as DNA, the CDR3 is TGTGCCAGCGCCCGGGGGGCAAATGGGGGCAATCAGCCCCAGCATTTT. This gives the protein CASARGANGGNQPQHF. V is TRBV6-6 and J is TRBJ1-5; D may be TRBD1 (6 bases). Trimming left V 8 bases short and J 2 bases short, with 19 bases between. Germline V CDR1 and CDR2: MNHNY, SVGAGI (reference sequence). This CDR3 has 16 amino acids.

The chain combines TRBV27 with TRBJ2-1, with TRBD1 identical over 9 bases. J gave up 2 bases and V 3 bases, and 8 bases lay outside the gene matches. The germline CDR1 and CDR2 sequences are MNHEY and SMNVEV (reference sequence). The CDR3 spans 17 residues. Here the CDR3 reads CASSFSWDRVTYNEQFF. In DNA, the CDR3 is TGTGCCAGCAGTTTTTCATGGGACAGGGTAACCTACAATGAGCAGTTCTTC.

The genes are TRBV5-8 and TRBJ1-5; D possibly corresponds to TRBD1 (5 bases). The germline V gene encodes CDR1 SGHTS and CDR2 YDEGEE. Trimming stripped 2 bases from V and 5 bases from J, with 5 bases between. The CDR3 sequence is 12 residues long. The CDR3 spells CASSFRDQPQHF. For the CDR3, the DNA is TGTGCCAGCAGCTTCAGGGATCAGCCCCAGCATTTT.

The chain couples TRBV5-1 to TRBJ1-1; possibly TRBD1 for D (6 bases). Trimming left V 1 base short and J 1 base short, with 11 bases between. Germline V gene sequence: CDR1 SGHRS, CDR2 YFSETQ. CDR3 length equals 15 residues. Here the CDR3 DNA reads TGCGCCAGCAGCTTGACGCAGGGGCCGAACACTGAAGCTTTCTTT. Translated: CASSLTQGPNTEAFF.

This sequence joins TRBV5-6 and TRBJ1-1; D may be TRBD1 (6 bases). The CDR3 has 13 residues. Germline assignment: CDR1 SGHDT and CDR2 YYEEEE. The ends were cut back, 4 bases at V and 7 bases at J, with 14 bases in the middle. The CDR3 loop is CASSRRGGSEAFF. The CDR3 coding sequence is TGTGCCAGCAGCAGGAGGGGGGGGAGTGAAGCTTTCTTT.

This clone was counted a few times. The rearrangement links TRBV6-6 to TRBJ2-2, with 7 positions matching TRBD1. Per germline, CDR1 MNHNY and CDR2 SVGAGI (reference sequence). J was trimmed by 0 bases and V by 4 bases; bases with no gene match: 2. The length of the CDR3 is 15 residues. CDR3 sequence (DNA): TGTGCCAGCAGTTCGGGACAGTCGAACACCGGGGAGCTGTTTTTT. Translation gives CASSSGQSNTGELFF.

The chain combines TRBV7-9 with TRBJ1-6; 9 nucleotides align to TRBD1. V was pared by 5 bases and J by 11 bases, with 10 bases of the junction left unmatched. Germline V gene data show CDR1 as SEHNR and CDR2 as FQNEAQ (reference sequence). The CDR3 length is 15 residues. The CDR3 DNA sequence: TGTGCCAGCAGCCCCACCGGGACAGGGAGCCCACCCCTCCACTTT. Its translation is CASSPTGTGSPPLHF.

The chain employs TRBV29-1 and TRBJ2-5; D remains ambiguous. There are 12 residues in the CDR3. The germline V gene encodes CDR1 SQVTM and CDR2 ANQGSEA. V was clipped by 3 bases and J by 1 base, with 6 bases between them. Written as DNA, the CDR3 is TGCAGCGTTGACCAGTTCCAAGAGACCCAGTACTTC. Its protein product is CSVDQFQETQYF.

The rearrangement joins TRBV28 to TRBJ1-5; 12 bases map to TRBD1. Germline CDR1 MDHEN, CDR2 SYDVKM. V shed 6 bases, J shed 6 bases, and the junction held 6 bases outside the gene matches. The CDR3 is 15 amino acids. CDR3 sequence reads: CASRPGTGGSQPQHF. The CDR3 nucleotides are TGTGCCAGCAGGCCCGGGACAGGGGGCAGTCAGCCCCAGCATTTT.

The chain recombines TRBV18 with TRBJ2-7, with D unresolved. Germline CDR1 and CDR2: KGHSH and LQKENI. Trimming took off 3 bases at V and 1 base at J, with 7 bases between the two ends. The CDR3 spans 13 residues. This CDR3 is CASSPVRSYEQYF. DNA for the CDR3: TGTGCCAGCTCACCGGTCAGGTCCTACGAGCAGTACTTC.

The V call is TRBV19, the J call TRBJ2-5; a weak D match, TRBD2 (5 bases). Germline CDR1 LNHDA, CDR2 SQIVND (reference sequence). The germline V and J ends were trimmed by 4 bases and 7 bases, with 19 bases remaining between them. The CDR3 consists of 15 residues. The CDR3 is CASSTVDGNVWTQYF. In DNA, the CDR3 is TGTGCCAGTAGTACCGTAGACGGGAATGTGTGGACCCAGTACTTC.

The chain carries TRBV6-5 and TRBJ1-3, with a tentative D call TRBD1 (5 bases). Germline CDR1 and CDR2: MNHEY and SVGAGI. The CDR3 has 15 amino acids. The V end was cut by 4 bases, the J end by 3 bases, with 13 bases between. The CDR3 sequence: CASSSGRVYGNTIYF. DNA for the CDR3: TGTGCCAGCAGTTCAGGCAGGGTATATGGAAACACCATATATTTT.